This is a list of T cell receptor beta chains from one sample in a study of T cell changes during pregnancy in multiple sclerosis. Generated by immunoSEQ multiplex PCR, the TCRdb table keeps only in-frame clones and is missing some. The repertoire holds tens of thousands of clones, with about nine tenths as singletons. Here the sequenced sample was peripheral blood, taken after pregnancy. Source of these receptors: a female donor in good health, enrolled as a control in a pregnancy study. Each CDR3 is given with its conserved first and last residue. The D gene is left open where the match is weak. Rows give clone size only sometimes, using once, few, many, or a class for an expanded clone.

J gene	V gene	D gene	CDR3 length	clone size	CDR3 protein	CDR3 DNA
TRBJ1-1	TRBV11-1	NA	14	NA	CASSRGHLNTEAFF	TGTGCCAGCAGCCGGGGACACCTGAACACTGAAGCTTTCTTT
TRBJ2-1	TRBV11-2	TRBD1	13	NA	CATTGGSYNEQFF	TGTGCCACAACAGGGGGTTCCTACAATGAGCAGTTCTTC
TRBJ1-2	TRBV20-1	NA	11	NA	CSARDRGGYTF	TGCAGTGCTAGAGATCGGGGGGGCTACACCTTC
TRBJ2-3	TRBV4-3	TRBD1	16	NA	CASSPGLGQATDTQYF	TGCGCCAGCAGCCCCGGTTTGGGACAGGCTACAGATACGCAGTATTTT
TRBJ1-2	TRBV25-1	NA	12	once	CATLGDSYGYTF	TGTGCCACCCTCGGGGACTCCTATGGCTACACCTTC
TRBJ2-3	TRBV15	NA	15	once	CATSRGQFGTDTQYF	TGTGCCACCAGCCGAGGACAGTTCGGCACAGATACGCAGTATTTT
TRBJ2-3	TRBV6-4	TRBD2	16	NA	CASSDWGSGGTDTQYF	TGTGCCAGCAGTGACTGGGGAAGCGGGGGCACAGATACGCAGTATTTT
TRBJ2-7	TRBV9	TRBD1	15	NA	CASSVGGTGVREQYF	TGTGCCAGCAGCGTAGGTGGGACAGGGGTTCGCGAGCAGTACTTC
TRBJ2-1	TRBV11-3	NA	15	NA	CASSLGGGARDEQFF	TGTGCCAGCAGCTTAGGAGGGGGGGCCCGGGATGAGCAGTTCTTC
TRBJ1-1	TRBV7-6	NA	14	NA	CASSGQVTGSVAFF	TGTGCCAGCAGCGGCCAAGTAACGGGTTCTGTTGCTTTCTTT
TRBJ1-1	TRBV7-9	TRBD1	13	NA	CASSWSRGSEAFF	TGTGCCAGCAGCTGGTCCAGGGGGTCTGAAGCTTTCTTT
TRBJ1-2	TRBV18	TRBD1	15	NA	CASSPSDRVGYGYTF	TGTGCCAGCTCACCCTCGGACAGGGTAGGCTATGGCTACACCTTC
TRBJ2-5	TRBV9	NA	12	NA	CASSGTGETQYF	TGTGCCAGCAGCGGGACTGGAGAGACCCAGTACTTC
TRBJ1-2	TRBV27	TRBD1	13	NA	CASSLRGQYGYTF	TGTGCCAGCAGTTTAAGGGGACAGTATGGCTACACCTTC
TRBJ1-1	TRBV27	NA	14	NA	CASSPGEGWGEAFF	TGTGCCAGCTCCCCGGGGGAGGGATGGGGTGAAGCTTTCTTT
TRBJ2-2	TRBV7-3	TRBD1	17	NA	CASSLGPGTANTGELFF	TGTGCCAGCAGCTTAGGTCCCGGGACAGCGAACACCGGGGAGCTGTTTTTT
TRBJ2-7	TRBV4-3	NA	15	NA	CASSQAFSEEYEQYF	TGCGCCAGCAGCCAAGCGTTTTCGGAGGAATACGAGCAGTACTTC
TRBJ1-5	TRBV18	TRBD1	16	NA	CASSPQGAIGNQPQHF	TGTGCCAGCTCACCCCAGGGGGCGATTGGCAATCAGCCCCAGCATTTT
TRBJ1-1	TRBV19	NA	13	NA	CASSIDRETEAFF	TGTGCCAGTAGTATCGATCGGGAAACTGAAGCTTTCTTT
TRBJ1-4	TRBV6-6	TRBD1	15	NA	CASSYSGQGDEKLFF	TGTGCCAGCAGTTACTCGGGACAGGGGGATGAAAAACTGTTTTTT
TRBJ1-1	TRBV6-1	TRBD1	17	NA	CASSEAVRTGVGTEAFF	TGTGCCAGCAGTGAAGCCGTCCGGACAGGGGTAGGAACTGAAGCTTTCTTT
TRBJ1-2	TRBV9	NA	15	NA	CASSPRWGSNYGYTF	TGTGCCAGCAGCCCACGGTGGGGCAGTAACTATGGCTACACCTTC